This TCR beta chain was obtained from a study of blood T cells in healthy people across ages. Findings and caveats of the study: Strong correlation linked observed beta diversity and percent naive T cells.

PBMCs numbering at least 6 million were isolated per sample. For the second PCR, which ran for roughly 6 to 12 cycles, a sample-barcoded 5' primer and a J-beta primer mix were used. Each cDNA molecule was tagged by a template-switch adaptor with 12 random nucleotides. TCRdb reprocessed the 5' RACE reads with MiXCR, giving one entry per CDR3 protein. The sample has 1,500,000 or so distinct CDR3 sequences; 40% to 45% are singletons. The CDR3 length is 15 residues. In germline, CDR1 is DFQATT, CDR2 SNEGSKA (reference sequence). Between the trimmed V and J ends, which lost 1 base and 2 bases, there was a span of 13 bases. Comment on this clonotype: Its antigen remains unknown.

The source is a woman aged 18-29 years in good health. The V and J genes are TRBV20-1 and TRBJ2-3; D remains unclear. Material for sequencing was blood. The CDR3 reads CSARGPTLSTDTQYF. The DNA for the CDR3 is TGCAGTGCTAGAGGTCCCACCCTGTCCACAGATACGCAGTATTTT.